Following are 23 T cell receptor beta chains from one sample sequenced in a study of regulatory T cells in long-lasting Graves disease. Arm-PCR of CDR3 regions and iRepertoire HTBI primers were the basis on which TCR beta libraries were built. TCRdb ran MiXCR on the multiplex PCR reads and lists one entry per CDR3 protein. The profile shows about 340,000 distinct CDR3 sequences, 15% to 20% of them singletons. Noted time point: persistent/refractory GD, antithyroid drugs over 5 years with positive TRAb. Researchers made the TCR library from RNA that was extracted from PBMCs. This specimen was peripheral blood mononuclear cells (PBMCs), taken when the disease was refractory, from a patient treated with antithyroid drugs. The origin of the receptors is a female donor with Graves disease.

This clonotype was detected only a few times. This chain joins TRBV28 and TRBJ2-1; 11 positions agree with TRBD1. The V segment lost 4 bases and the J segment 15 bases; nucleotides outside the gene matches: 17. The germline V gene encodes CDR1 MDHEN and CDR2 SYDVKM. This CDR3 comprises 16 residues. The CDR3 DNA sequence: TGTGCCAGCAGTTCTCGGACAGGGGGCTTCGCGGGAGATTGGTTCTTC. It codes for CASSSRTGGFAGDWFF.

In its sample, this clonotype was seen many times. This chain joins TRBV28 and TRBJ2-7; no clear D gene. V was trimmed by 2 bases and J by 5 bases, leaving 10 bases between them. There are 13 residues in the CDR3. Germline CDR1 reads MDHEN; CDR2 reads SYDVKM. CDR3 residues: CASSLRRSDEQYF. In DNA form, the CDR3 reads TGTGCCAGCAGTTTAAGACGCAGCGACGAGCAGTACTTC.

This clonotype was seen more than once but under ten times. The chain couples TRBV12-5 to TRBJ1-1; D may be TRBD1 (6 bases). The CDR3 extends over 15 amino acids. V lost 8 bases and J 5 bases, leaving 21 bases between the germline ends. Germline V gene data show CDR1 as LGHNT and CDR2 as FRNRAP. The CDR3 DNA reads TGTGCTAGTAACCTCGGTGGGGGCGCGGGGACTGAAGCTTTCTTT. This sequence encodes CASNLGGGAGTEAFF.

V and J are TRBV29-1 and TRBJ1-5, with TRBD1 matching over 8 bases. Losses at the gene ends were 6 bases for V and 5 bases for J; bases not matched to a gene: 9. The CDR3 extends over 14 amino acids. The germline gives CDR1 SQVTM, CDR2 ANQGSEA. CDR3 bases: TGCAGCGTGGAAACAGGGGGAATCGATCAGCCCCAGCATTTT. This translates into CSVETGGIDQPQHF.

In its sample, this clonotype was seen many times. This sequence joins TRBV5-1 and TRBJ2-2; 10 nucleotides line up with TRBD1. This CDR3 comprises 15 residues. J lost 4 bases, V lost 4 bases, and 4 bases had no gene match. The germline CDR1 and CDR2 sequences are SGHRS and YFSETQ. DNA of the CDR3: TGCGCCAGCAGCCCGACAGGGGGCTTCACCGGGGAGCTGTTTTTT. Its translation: CASSPTGGFTGELFF.

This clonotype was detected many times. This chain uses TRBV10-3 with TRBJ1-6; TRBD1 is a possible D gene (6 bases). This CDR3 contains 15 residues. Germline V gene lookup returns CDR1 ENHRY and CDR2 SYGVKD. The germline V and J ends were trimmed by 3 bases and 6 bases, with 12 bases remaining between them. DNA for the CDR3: TGTGCCATCAGTGAAGGGGGGCTGGGTAATTCACCCCTCCACTTT. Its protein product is CAISEGGLGNSPLHF.

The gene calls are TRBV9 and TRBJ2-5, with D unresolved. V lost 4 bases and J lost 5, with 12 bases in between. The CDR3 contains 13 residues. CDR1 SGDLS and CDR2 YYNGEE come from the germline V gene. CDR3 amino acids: CASSPTMLETQYF. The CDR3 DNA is TGTGCCAGCAGCCCCACAATGTTGGAGACCCAGTACTTC.

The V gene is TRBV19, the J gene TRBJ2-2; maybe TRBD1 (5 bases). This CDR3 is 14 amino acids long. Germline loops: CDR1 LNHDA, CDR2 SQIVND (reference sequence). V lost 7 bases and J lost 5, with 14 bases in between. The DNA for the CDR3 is TGTGCCAGTATGCGTCCAGGGCGGACCGGGGAGCTGTTTTTT. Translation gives CASMRPGRTGELFF.

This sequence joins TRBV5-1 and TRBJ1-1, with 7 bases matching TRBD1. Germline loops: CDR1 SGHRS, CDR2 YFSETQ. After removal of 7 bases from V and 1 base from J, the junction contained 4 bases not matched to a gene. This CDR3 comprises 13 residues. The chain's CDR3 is CASQGVSNTEAFF. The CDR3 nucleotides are TGCGCCAGCCAGGGGGTATCGAACACTGAAGCTTTCTTT.

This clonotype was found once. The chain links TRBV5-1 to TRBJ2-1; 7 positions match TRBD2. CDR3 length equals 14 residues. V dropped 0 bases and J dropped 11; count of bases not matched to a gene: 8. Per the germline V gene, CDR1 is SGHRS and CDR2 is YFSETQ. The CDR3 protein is CASSLASAGGKQFF. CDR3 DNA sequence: TGCGCCAGCAGCTTGGCCTCCGCCGGGGGGAAGCAGTTCTTC. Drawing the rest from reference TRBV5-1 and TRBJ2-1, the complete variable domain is KAGVTQTPRYLIKTRGQQVTLSCSPISGHRSVSWYQQTPGQGLQFLFEYFSETQRNKGNFPGRFSGRQFSNSRSEMNVSTLELGDSALYLCASSLASAGGKQFFGPGTRLTVL.

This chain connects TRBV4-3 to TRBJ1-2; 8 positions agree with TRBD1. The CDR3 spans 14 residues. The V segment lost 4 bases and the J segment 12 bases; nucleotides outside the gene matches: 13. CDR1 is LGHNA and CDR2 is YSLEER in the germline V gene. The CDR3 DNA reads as TGCGCCAGCAGCCGCGAGGGACAGGCGGGAGGCCACACCTTC. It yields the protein CASSREGQAGGHTF.

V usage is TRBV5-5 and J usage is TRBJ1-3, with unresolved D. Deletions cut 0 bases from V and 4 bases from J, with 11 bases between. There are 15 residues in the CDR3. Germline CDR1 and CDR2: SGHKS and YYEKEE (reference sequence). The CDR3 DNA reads TGTGCCAGCAGCTTGGTGGGATTGTCAGGAAACACCATATATTTT. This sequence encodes CASSLVGLSGNTIYF.

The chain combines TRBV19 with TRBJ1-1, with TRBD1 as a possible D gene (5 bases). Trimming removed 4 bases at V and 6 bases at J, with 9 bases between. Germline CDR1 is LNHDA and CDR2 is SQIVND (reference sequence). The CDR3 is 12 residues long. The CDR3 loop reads CASSNGGPEAFF. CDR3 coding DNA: TGTGCCAGTAGTAATGGGGGACCTGAAGCTTTCTTT.

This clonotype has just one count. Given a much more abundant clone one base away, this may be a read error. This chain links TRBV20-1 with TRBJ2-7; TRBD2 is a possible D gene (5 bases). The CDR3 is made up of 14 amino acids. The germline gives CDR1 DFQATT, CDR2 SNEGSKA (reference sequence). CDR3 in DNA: TGCAGTACTAGAGCGTTAGACGCCACTGGCGAGCAGTACTTC. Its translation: CSTRALDATGEQYF.

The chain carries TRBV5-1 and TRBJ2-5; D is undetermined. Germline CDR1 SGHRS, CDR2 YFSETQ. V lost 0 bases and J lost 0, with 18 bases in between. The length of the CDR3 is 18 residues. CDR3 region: CASSLVWARRRNQETQYF. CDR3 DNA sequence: TGCGCCAGCAGCTTGGTCTGGGCAAGGCGGCGGAACCAAGAGACCCAGTACTTC.

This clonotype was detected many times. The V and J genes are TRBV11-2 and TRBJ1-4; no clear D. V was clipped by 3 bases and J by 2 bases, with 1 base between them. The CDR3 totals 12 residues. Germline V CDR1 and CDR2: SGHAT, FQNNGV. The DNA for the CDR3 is TGTGCCAGCAGCTTCACTAATGAAAAACTGTTTTTT. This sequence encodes CASSFTNEKLFF.

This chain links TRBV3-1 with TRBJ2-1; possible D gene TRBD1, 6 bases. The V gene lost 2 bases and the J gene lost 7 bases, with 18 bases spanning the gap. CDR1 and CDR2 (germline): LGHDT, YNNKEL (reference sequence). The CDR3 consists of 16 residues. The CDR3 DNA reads TGTGCCAGCAGCCAATCGGAGCGGAGAGGGGGAAATGAGCAGTTCTTC. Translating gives CASSQSERRGGNEQFF.

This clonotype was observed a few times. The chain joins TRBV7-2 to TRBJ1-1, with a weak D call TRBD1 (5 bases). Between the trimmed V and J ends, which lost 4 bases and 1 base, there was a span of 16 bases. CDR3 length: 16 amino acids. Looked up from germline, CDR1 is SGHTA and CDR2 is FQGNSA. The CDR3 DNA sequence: TGTGCCAGCAGCTCCTCCACTGCAGGGACGAACACTGAAGCTTTCTTT. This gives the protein CASSSSTAGTNTEAFF.

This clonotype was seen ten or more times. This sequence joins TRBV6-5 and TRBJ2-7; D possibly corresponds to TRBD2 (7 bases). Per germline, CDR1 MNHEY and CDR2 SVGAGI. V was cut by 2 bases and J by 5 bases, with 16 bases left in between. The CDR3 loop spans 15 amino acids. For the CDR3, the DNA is TGTGCCAGCAGTTACCGGCGGGGGCTTATCCACGAGCAGTACTTC. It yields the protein CASSYRRGLIHEQYF.

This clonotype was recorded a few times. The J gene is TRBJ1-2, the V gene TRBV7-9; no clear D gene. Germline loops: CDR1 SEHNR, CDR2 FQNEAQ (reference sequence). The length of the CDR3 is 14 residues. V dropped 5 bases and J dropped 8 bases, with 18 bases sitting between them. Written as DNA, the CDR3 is TGTGCCAGCAGCGCTGTTGCCACCTCGTTGGGCTACACCTTC. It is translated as CASSAVATSLGYTF. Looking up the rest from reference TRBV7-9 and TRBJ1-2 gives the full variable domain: DTGVSQNPRHKITKRGQNVTFRCDPISEHNRLYWYRQTLGQGPEFLTYFQNEAQLEKSRLLSDRFSAERPKGSFSTLEIQRTEQGDSAMYLCASSAVATSLGYTFGSGTRLTVV.

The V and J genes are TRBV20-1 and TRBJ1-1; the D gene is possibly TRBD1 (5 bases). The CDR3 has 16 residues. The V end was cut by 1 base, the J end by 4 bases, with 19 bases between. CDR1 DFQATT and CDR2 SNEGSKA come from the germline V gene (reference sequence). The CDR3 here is CSARGGADLWSTEAFF. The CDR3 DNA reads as TGCAGTGCTAGAGGAGGGGCGGACCTATGGAGCACTGAAGCTTTCTTT.

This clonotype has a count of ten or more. CDR3 nucleotide sequence: TGTGCCAGTGCCACCGGGACGGTGAACACTGAAGCTTTCTTT. Amino acid sequence: CASATGTVNTEAFF. This chain connects TRBV27 to TRBJ1-1, with D perhaps matching TRBD1 (5 bases). V lost 9 bases and J lost 0, with 14 bases in between. Germline loops: CDR1 MNHEY, CDR2 SMNVEV (reference sequence). The CDR3 is 14 amino acids.

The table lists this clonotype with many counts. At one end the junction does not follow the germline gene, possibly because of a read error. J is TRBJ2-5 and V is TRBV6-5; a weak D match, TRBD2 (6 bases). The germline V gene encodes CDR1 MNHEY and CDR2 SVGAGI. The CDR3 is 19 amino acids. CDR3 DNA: TGTGCCAGCAGTTCGAGTAGGGATTTAGGAGGGCAGACCCAACAGACCCAGTACTTC. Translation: CASSSSRDLGGQTQQTQYF.